The next 12 T cell receptor beta chains were all read from a single sample in a study of monozygotic twins with inflammatory bowel disease. TCRdb reworked the 5' RACE reads into one entry per CDR3 protein, no DNA. In all, the sample yields 350,000 to 550,000 distinct CDR3 sequences. Sequenced input: blood. All receptors come from a human donor with ulcerative colitis or Crohn's disease, or a healthy co-twin of an affected twin (not recorded which).

V gene TRBV10-2 combines with J gene TRBJ2-7. There are 14 residues in the CDR3. Germline-derived CDR1 and CDR2 are WSHSY and SAAADI. The CDR3 protein is CASREQTRGYEQYF.

This chain links TRBV5-1 with TRBJ2-3; TCRdb outputs TRBD1, but without DNA this stays unchecked. CDR3 size: 15 residues. Germline V gene sequence: CDR1 SGHRS, CDR2 YFSETQ. This CDR3 is CASKWTGGLPDTQYF.

The chain joins TRBV7-2 to TRBJ2-1; the TRBD2 assignment by TCRdb is unverifiable without DNA. CDR3 size: 15 residues. Germline values: CDR1 SGHTA, CDR2 FQGNSA. CDR3 region: CASSPIAGGPNEQFF.

The V and J genes are TRBV5-6 and TRBJ2-5; TCRdb's D call of TRBD2 is untestable without DNA. The CDR3 runs 17 residues. Germline V gives CDR1 SGHDT, CDR2 YYEEEE. The CDR3 reads CASSLRVDLPTQETQYF.

The V gene is TRBV7-2, the J gene TRBJ2-7; with no DNA, the TCRdb D assignment of TRBD2 cannot be verified. The germline gives CDR1 SGHTA, CDR2 FQGNSA. The CDR3 has 15 residues. This CDR3 is CASSSQLGTSYEQYF.

This chain joins TRBV7-9 and TRBJ2-3; the D call from TCRdb, TRBD2, cannot be confirmed without DNA. CDR1 and CDR2 (germline): SEHNR, FQNEAQ (reference sequence). CDR3 size: 15 residues. CDR3 sequence: CASSLLAGGSDTQYF.

The chain combines TRBV27 with TRBJ2-3. The CDR3 contains 12 residues. CDR1 and CDR2 (germline): MNHEY, SMNVEV (reference sequence). This CDR3 is CASRASTDTQYF.

This chain joins TRBV5-1 and TRBJ2-3; TCRdb selects TRBD1, and the lack of DNA leaves this call unchecked. Germline CDR1 reads SGHRS; CDR2 reads YFSETQ. The CDR3 runs to 14 residues. The CDR3 sequence is CASSFSTDRGTQYF.

V and J are TRBV5-1 and TRBJ2-7; TCRdb's D call of TRBD1 is untestable without DNA. This CDR3 comprises 14 residues. The germline V gene has CDR1 SGHRS and CDR2 YFSETQ. Here the CDR3 reads CASSFTGGNYEQYF. The variable domain in full, completed from reference TRBV5-1 and TRBJ2-7, reads KAGVTQTPRYLIKTRGQQVTLSCSPISGHRSVSWYQQTPGQGLQFLFEYFSETQRNKGNFPGRFSGRQFSNSRSEMNVSTLELGDSALYLCASSFTGGNYEQYFGPGTRLTVT.

This chain joins TRBV24-1 and TRBJ2-3; without DNA, the TCRdb call of TRBD2 cannot be checked. This CDR3 has 16 amino acids. Germline lookup yields CDR1 KGHDR and CDR2 SFDVKD. The chain's CDR3 is CATSELAGESTDTQYF.

The chain couples TRBV12-3 or TRBV12-4 to TRBJ1-2. The CDR3 extends over 14 amino acids. The CDR3 sequence is CASSLGGTRDDYTF.

The chain joins TRBV4-1 to TRBJ1-1; without DNA, the TCRdb call of TRBD1 cannot be checked. Per the germline V gene, CDR1 is MGHRA and CDR2 is YSYEKL. CDR3 length: 15 amino acids. CDR3 sequence: CASSLNTGTGTDAFF.